This T cell receptor beta chain comes out of a study of PD-1 blockade in mismatch repair-deficient tumors. In the study overall: Enrolled about 2013-2017, patients had progressing, pretreated mismatch repair-deficient cancers of approximately 13 types.

Repertoires were generated with immunoSEQ multiplex PCR, while TCRdb's copy carries only in-frame clones and drops some. This table has approximately 120,000 clones, around 83% appearing once. The CDR3 has 15 residues. CDR1 is ENHRY, CDR2 SYGVKD, per germline. With 10 bases removed from V and 0 bases from J, the gap between germline ends came to 15 bases. Sequencing used peripheral blood, obtained 44 weeks after starting pembrolizumab. This TCR was sampled from an adult with mismatch repair-deficient cancer. V gene TRBV10-3 combines with J gene TRBJ1-4, with D possibly matching TRBD1 (6 bases). The DNA of the CDR3 is TGTGCCAGTACGTCGGACAGTGCAACTAATGAAAAACTGTTTTTT. It encodes CASTSDSATNEKLFF.